The 20 T cell receptor beta chains presented below share a single source sample, sequenced in a study of shared clonotypes between healthy human individuals. Only in-frame clones appear in the TCRdb table, and some are missing; sequencing was by immunoSEQ multiplex PCR. Altogether about 960,000 clones are present, around 80% being singletons, with the ten largest covering around 1.5%. Sequences were obtained from memory CD4+ T cells sorted from blood. The subset: CD45RA-negative fraction. The receptors shown here come from a young man in good health.

This clone appeared a few times. The rearrangement links TRBV10-3 to TRBJ1-6; TRBD1 matches 7 bases. Germline V lookup: CDR1 ENHRY, CDR2 SYGVKD. The CDR3 contains 14 residues. The V gene end was trimmed by 5 bases and the J gene end by 8 bases; junction bases not matched to a gene: 6. The CDR3 loop is CAISRTGSDSPLHF. CDR3 in DNA: TGTGCCATCAGTCGGACAGGTAGCGATTCACCCCTCCACTTT.

Only a few counts were recorded for this clone. V is TRBV6-6 and J is TRBJ2-5; 10 bases align to TRBD2. CDR1 is MNHNY, CDR2 SVGAGI, per germline (reference sequence). Losses at the gene ends were 5 bases for V and 4 bases for J; bases not matched to a gene: 1. CDR3 length equals 13 residues. CDR3 in amino acids: CASSRLAGETQYF. DNA for the CDR3: TGTGCCAGCAGTCGACTAGCGGGAGAGACCCAGTACTTC.

A word on this clone: This may come from a read error, since a much larger clone is one base off. V usage is TRBV7-2 and J usage is TRBJ1-1; no clear D. V lost 1 base to trimming and J lost 1 base, with 4 bases between them. This CDR3 has 13 amino acids. Germline loops: CDR1 SGHTA, CDR2 FQGNSA. The CDR3, as DNA: TGTGCCAGCAGCTTAGAACAGAACACTGAAGCTTTCTTT. This codes for CASSLEQNTEAFF.

This clone has just a few counts. V gene TRBV25-1 combines with J gene TRBJ2-5; 7 nucleotides match TRBD1. This CDR3 has 14 amino acids. Trimming took 4 bases from V and 2 from J; bases not matched to a gene: 4. Per germline, CDR1 MGHDK and CDR2 SYGVNS. The CDR3 DNA reads as TGTGCCAGCAGTGCCCCGACAGGGCAAGAGACCCAGTACTTC. Translation: CASSAPTGQETQYF.

The gene calls are TRBV28 and TRBJ2-6, with 10 positions matching TRBD1. CDR1 and CDR2 (germline): MDHEN, SYDVKM. CDR3 length equals 17 residues. J lost 2 bases, V lost 6 bases, and 7 bases had no gene match. The CDR3 spells CASSSGQGLTGANVLTF. The CDR3 DNA reads as TGTGCCAGCAGCTCGGGACAGGGGCTCACTGGGGCCAACGTCCTGACTTTC.

The chain recombines TRBV9 with TRBJ1-2; TRBD1 matches 7 bases. The CDR3 is 14 amino acids. The V and J ends lost 4 bases and 4 bases, in that order; junction bases with no gene match: 7. CDR1 and CDR2 (germline): SGDLS, YYNGEE. This CDR3 is CASSSQGQTYGYTF. CDR3 sequence (DNA): TGTGCCAGCAGCTCGCAGGGACAGACCTATGGCTACACCTTC.

With respect to this clone: The same CDR3 can be traced to other DNA sequences in this sample. V is TRBV12-5 and J is TRBJ1-1; perhaps TRBD1 as D (5 bases). This CDR3 has 13 amino acids. Trimming left V 6 bases short and J 1 base short, with 9 bases between. Germline-derived CDR1 and CDR2 are LGHNT and FRNRAP. The CDR3 protein is CASGLGGNTEAFF. CDR3 bases: TGTGCTAGTGGCCTCGGGGGGAACACTGAAGCTTTCTTT. The full variable domain, completed using reference TRBV12-5 and TRBJ1-1, is DARVTQTPRHKVTEMGQEVTMRCQPILGHNTVFWYRQTMMQGLELLAYFRNRAPLDDSGMPKDRFSAEMPDATLATLKIQPSEPRDSAVYFCASGLGGNTEAFFGQGTRLTVV.

The table lists this clone with a few counts. The gene calls are TRBV28 and TRBJ1-2, with 12 bases identical to TRBD1. The germline V gene has CDR1 MDHEN and CDR2 SYDVKM. The CDR3 covers 18 residues. Trimming at V came to 4 bases and at J to 3 bases, leaving 12 bases not matched to a gene. Here the CDR3 DNA reads TGTGCCAGCAGTTCTCCACGGGACAGGGGGCAAGATCACTATGGCTACACCTTC. This sequence encodes CASSSPRDRGQDHYGYTF.

This clone was seen a single time. This same CDR3 is encoded by further DNA sequences in the sample. The chain uses TRBV6-5 and TRBJ2-7, with 8 bases lining up with TRBD1. Germline lookup yields CDR1 MNHEY and CDR2 SVGAGI. J lost 4 bases, V lost 3 bases, and 2 bases had no gene match. This CDR3 is built from 13 residues. This CDR3 is CASSYRQGYEQYF. In nucleotides, the CDR3 is TGTGCCAGCAGTTATCGACAGGGGTACGAGCAGTACTTC.

In the case of this clone: This sample also contains other DNA sequences that code for the same CDR3. The rearrangement links TRBV19 to TRBJ1-3, with 10 bases that match TRBD1. In germline, CDR1 is LNHDA, CDR2 SQIVND (reference sequence). V lost 6 bases and J lost 2; bases outside the gene matches: 4. CDR3 length equals 15 residues. CDR3 DNA: TGTGCCAGTAGAGCCGGGACAGGGGCTGGAAACACCATATATTTT. The encoded protein is CASRAGTGAGNTIYF.

The rearrangement links TRBV4-1 to TRBJ1-2; D may be TRBD1 (5 bases). Germline CDR1 MGHRA, CDR2 YSYEKL. V gave up 1 base and J gave up 7 bases, with 19 bases separating them. This CDR3 contains 16 residues. The CDR3 nucleotides are TGCGCCAGCAGCCAAGCTCGGGACGGATCGGTTCGTGGCTACACCTTC. It yields the protein CASSQARDGSVRGYTF.

The chain employs TRBV7-2 and TRBJ2-2; D is unresolved. This CDR3 has 15 amino acids. Trimming cost V 1 base and J 6 bases, with 12 bases left between them. Germline loops: CDR1 SGHTA, CDR2 FQGNSA. The CDR3 region is CASSLGAVVSGELFF. CDR3 bases: TGTGCCAGCAGCTTAGGGGCAGTCGTGTCCGGGGAGCTGTTTTTT.

This clone was recorded only once. The chain is built from TRBV4-1 and TRBJ1-1; weak D call: TRBD1 (5 bases). CDR1 is MGHRA, CDR2 YSYEKL, per germline. V was trimmed by 4 bases and J by 5 bases, leaving 17 bases between them. This CDR3 spans 15 amino acids. The CDR3 DNA is TGCGCCAGCAGCCGACAACTCCAGGGAGGGACTGAAGCTTTCTTT. Its translation is CASSRQLQGGTEAFF.

The rearrangement uses TRBV5-1 and TRBJ2-3; D may be TRBD1 or TRBD2 (5 bases each). This CDR3 spans 15 amino acids. The germline gives CDR1 SGHRS, CDR2 YFSETQ. The V end lost 7 bases, the J end lost 4 bases, and 19 bases lay between the germline ends. CDR3 sequence (DNA): TGCGCCAGCGGCCGGGACCGTAACTACGCAGATACGCAGTATTTT. This codes for CASGRDRNYADTQYF.

The J gene is TRBJ1-1, the V gene TRBV19; maybe TRBD1 (6 bases). CDR1 LNHDA and CDR2 SQIVND come from the germline V gene (reference sequence). The CDR3 length is 15 residues. Trimming took 4 bases from V and 6 from J, leaving 18 bases between them. CDR3 DNA sequence: TGTGCCAGTAGTAGGCTAACAGGGCCCGGGGCTGAAGCTTTCTTT. Protein: CASSRLTGPGAEAFF. Full variable domain (outside the CDR3, taken from reference TRBV19 and TRBJ1-1): DGGITQSPKYLFRKEGQNVTLSCEQNLNHDAMYWYRQDPGQGLRLIYYSQIVNDFQKGDIAEGYSVSREKKESFPLTVTSAQKNPTAFYLCASSRLTGPGAEAFFGQGTRLTVV.

The chain carries TRBV18 and TRBJ2-5; D gene unclear. Germline-derived CDR1 and CDR2 are KGHSH and LQKENI. V shed 1 base and J shed 5 bases, with 11 bases lying between them. CDR3 size: 14 residues. For the CDR3, the DNA is TGTGCCAGCTCACCACTTAAGTTAGGGGAGACCCAGTACTTC. This sequence encodes CASSPLKLGETQYF.

The table lists this clone with many counts. The rearrangement links TRBV7-6 to TRBJ2-2; D gene unclear. The V gene lost 2 bases and the J gene lost 2 bases, with 3 bases spanning the gap. The CDR3 sequence is 13 residues long. Per germline, CDR1 SGHVS and CDR2 FNYEAQ. The CDR3 coding sequence is TGTGCCAGCAGCTTACCCAACACCGGGGAGCTGTTTTTT. Its translation: CASSLPNTGELFF.

The rearrangement links TRBV5-1 to TRBJ2-3, with TRBD2 matching 13 bases. In germline, CDR1 is SGHRS, CDR2 YFSETQ. After removal of 5 bases from V and 5 bases from J, the junction contained 8 bases not matched to a gene. This CDR3 has 16 amino acids. The CDR3 DNA reads TGCGCCAGCAGTCGGACTAGCGGGGGAGAGAAAGATACGCAGTATTTT. Translation: CASSRTSGGEKDTQYF.

This clone has just a few counts. CDR3 sequence reads: CASSQNGGFNTGELFF. As DNA, the CDR3 is TGTGCCAGCTCACAAAACGGAGGGTTTAACACCGGGGAGCTGTTTTTT. The genes are TRBV18 and TRBJ2-2, with D possibly matching TRBD2 (6 bases). There are 16 residues in the CDR3. The germline V gene has CDR1 KGHSH and CDR2 LQKENI. With 4 bases removed from V and 2 bases from J, the gap between germline ends came to 14 bases.

This chain links TRBV7-6 with TRBJ1-1; D perhaps matches TRBD1 (6 bases). V gave up 5 bases and J gave up 11 bases, with 18 bases separating them. This CDR3 is 13 amino acids long. CDR1 and CDR2 (germline): SGHVS, FNYEAQ. The chain's CDR3 is CASSPDTGLRAFF. The CDR3 nucleotides are TGTGCCAGCAGCCCAGATACAGGGTTAAGGGCTTTCTTT. Filled out from reference TRBV7-6 and TRBJ1-1, the complete variable domain reads GAGVSQSPRYKVTKRGQDVALRCDPISGHVSLYWYRQALGQGPEFLTYFNYEAQQDKSGLPNDRFSAERPEGSISTLTIQRTEQRDSAMYRCASSPDTGLRAFFGQGTRLTVV.